A selection of T cell receptor beta chains follows, all from one sample in a study of cytomegalovirus exposure and HLA in healthy donors. The method was immunoSEQ multiplex PCR; TCRdb's version includes in-frame clones alone and lacks a portion of them. The sample holds under 45,000 clones, roughly 60% seen once. Specimen: PBMCs. These receptors were collected from a human donor in good health. The CDR3 runs from the conserved cysteine through the conserved F or W. A D gene is named only where the DNA matches it firmly. A row's size may be missing; if present it is once, few, many or a size class.

d_gene	j_gene	abundance	v_gene	CDR3nt	CDR3aa
NA	TRBJ2-5	NA	TRBV7-2	TGTGCCAGCAGCTTAGTTGCAGGGAAAGAGACCCAGTACTTC	CASSLVAGKETQYF
TRBD1	TRBJ1-2	NA	TRBV6-1	TGTGCCAGCAGACACGACAGGGACTATGGCTACACCTTC	CASRHDRDYGYTF
TRBD1	TRBJ1-1	NA	TRBV4-1	TGCGCCAGCAGCCAACAACAGGGGGGGGCCACTGAAGCTTTCTTT	CASSQQQGGATEAFF
NA	TRBJ2-7	NA	TRBV5-1	TGCGCCAGCAGCTCCCAGACCTACGAGCAGTACTTC	CASSSQTYEQYF
TRBD1	TRBJ1-1	NA	TRBV7-9	TGTGCCAGCAGCATAAGGACAGGGGGCTTAACTGAAGCTTTCTTT	CASSIRTGGLTEAFF
NA	TRBJ2-2	NA	TRBV2	TGTGCCAGCATAAGTTTAATCATAGCGCCGGACACCGGGGAGCTGTTTTTT	CASISLIIAPDTGELFF
NA	TRBJ1-5	NA	TRBV4-1	TGCGCCAGCAGCCAAGATGGGGGGAATCAGCCCCAGCATTTT	CASSQDGGNQPQHF
NA	TRBJ2-3	NA	TRBV5-4	TGTGCCAGCAGCTCCCGACAGGGCACAGATACGCAGTATTTT	CASSSRQGTDTQYF
NA	TRBJ2-2	NA	TRBV7-9	TGTTCCAGCAGCCGTAATCAGGGGGAGCTGTTTTTT	CSSSRNQGELFF
NA	TRBJ1-2	NA	TRBV2	TGTGCCAGCAGGCCGGGACTAGTGAGCTATGGCTACACCTTC	CASRPGLVSYGYTF
TRBD1	TRBJ1-2	few	TRBV6-5	TGTGCCAGCAGCCTGGGACAGGGAGGGGGCTACACCTTC	CASSLGQGGGYTF
NA	TRBJ1-2	NA	TRBV11-2	TGTGCCAGCAGCGCCCTGGGGCGGCCCACCTTC	CASSALGRPTF
NA	TRBJ2-7	NA	TRBV4-2	TGTGCCAGCAGCAGGGGTGGGGGGGCAGTACTCTACGAGCAGTACTTC	CASSRGGGAVLYEQYF
NA	TRBJ1-6	NA	TRBV5-4	TGTGCCAGCAGCCGCAGGGGAAGCTCCTATAATTCACCCCTCCACTTT	CASSRRGSSYNSPLHF
TRBD1	TRBJ1-1	few	TRBV6-5	TGTGCCAGCAGTGTAACCAGGGGGCAGAGTGAAGCTTTCTTT	CASSVTRGQSEAFF
NA	TRBJ2-7	NA	TRBV4-2	TGTGCCAGCAGCCAGCGGGACAGACACTCCTACGAGCAGTACTTC	CASSQRDRHSYEQYF
NA	TRBJ1-5	few	TRBV10-3	TGTGCCATCAGTGATTTCGAGAGGCCCCAGCATTTT	CAISDFERPQHF
NA	TRBJ1-4	NA	TRBV30	TGTGCCTGGAGGGACAATCCCAATGAAAAACTGTTTTTT	CAWRDNPNEKLFF
NA	TRBJ2-1	NA	TRBV18	TGTGCCAGCTCACCTTCCTGGGGGCGCGACAATGAGCAGTTCTTC	CASSPSWGRDNEQFF
TRBD1	TRBJ2-7	once	TRBV6-1	TGTGCCAGCATAGTTAGAAGACAGGGGTACGAGCAGTACTTC	CASIVRRQGYEQYF
NA	TRBJ1-6	NA	TRBV13	TGTGCCAGCGGACAGAGACCTAATTCACCCCTCCACTTT	CASGQRPNSPLHF
NA	TRBJ2-5	few	TRBV27	TGTGCCAGCAGCCGACGGCGGGACAGCCAAGAGACCCAGTACTTC	CASSRRRDSQETQYF
NA	TRBJ1-2	NA	TRBV7-2	TGTGCCAGCAGCATAACACGAAACTATGGCTACACCTTC	CASSITRNYGYTF
NA	TRBJ1-1	few	TRBV30	TGTGCCCTGAACAGATTCACTGAAGCTTTCTTT	CALNRFTEAFF
TRBD1	TRBJ1-1	few	TRBV10-3	TGTGCCATCAGGGACAGGGTAGGGATGAACACTGAAGCTTTCTTT	CAIRDRVGMNTEAFF
TRBD2	TRBJ2-7	NA	TRBV5-1	TGCGCCAGCAGCCGGGGACTAGCGGGGTACGAGCAGTACTTC	CASSRGLAGYEQYF
NA	TRBJ2-5	NA	TRBV19	TGTGCCAGTAGTCCCGAGAGGGTAGAAGAGACCCAGTACTTC	CASSPERVEETQYF
NA	TRBJ2-1	NA	TRBV7-2	TGTGCCAGCAGCCAACGGCGGGCCTCCTACAATGAGCAGTTCTTC	CASSQRRASYNEQFF
TRBD1	TRBJ1-1	once	TRBV5-1	TGCGCCAGCAGCTTGGGGCGCCGACAGGGGGTGAACACTGAAGCTTTCTTT	CASSLGRRQGVNTEAFF
TRBD1	TRBJ1-2	NA	TRBV4-2	TGTGCCAGCAGCCAAGGGGTGGACAGGGGAGAGTATGGCTACACCTTC	CASSQGVDRGEYGYTF
NA	TRBJ1-1	few	TRBV18	TGTGCCAGCTCCCAACACAAGAACACTGAAGCTTTCTTT	CASSQHKNTEAFF
NA	TRBJ2-3	NA	TRBV9	TGTGCCAGCAGCGTAGGGTCCGGGTTCGCCGGAGATACGCAGTATTTT	CASSVGSGFAGDTQYF
NA	TRBJ2-7	once	TRBV7-2	TGTGCCAGCAGCTCACCCGTTGACAGTGTCTACGAGCAGTACTTC	CASSSPVDSVYEQYF
TRBD1	TRBJ2-2	NA	TRBV6-5	TGTGCCTCATCGACAGGGGTTGGGAGCGGGGAGCTGTTTTTT	CASSTGVGSGELFF
NA	TRBJ2-1	NA	TRBV30	TGTGCCTGGAGTTTCATGAATGAGCAGTTCTTC	CAWSFMNEQFF
NA	TRBJ2-3	few	TRBV25-1	TGTGCCAGCAGTGTTCGTCAGACAGATACGCAGTATTTT	CASSVRQTDTQYF
TRBD1	TRBJ2-1	NA	TRBV25-1	TGTGCCAGCCGGATTGGGGACAGGGAGCAGTTCTTC	CASRIGDREQFF
TRBD1	TRBJ2-7	NA	TRBV10-1	TGCGCCAGCAGTGACTGGACAGGGCCCTACGAGCAGTACTTC	CASSDWTGPYEQYF
TRBD2	TRBJ2-3	once	TRBV4-1	TGCGCCAGCAGCCAAGGGCCAGCGGGGATTGATACGCAGTATTTT	CASSQGPAGIDTQYF
TRBD1	TRBJ1-6	NA	TRBV5-4	TGTGCCAGCAGCTTGACAGGGGGGCATTCACCCCTCCACTTT	CASSLTGGHSPLHF
NA	TRBJ1-2	NA	TRBV2	TGTGCCAGCAGTGAAGCGAGAGTCCTTGGCTACACCTTC	CASSEARVLGYTF
NA	TRBJ1-6	NA	TRBV2	TGTGCCAGCAGGGACTTACTTAATTCACCCCTCCACTTT	CASRDLLNSPLHF
NA	TRBJ1-5	NA	TRBV19	TGTGCCAGTAGTATGGCCAGTTATAGCAATCAGCCCCAGCATTTT	CASSMASYSNQPQHF